This TCR beta chain was captured in a study of identical twins. In its sample, this clonotype was seen a few times. TCRdb re-derived calls from the 5' RACE reads in MiXCR, one entry per CDR3 protein. The table includes roughly 480,000 distinct CDR3 sequences, about 24% detected once. This sample was shared with a second study, whose subject was T cells expressing NK-cell markers. That investigation notes: HCMV seropositivity characterized seven of the eight sequenced donors, and seronegativity one.

Sequencing used CD4+ T cells sorted from blood. This receptor was obtained from a young woman in good health.

Written as DNA, the CDR3 is TGCGCCAGCAGCTTGAACAGGAAGATCCGGCCAGATACGCAGTATTTT. Encoded protein: CASSLNRKIRPDTQYF. The chain uses TRBV5-1 and TRBJ2-3; TRBD1 is a possible D gene (5 bases). V was cut by 1 base and J by 4 bases, with 16 bases left in between. This CDR3 spans 16 amino acids. Germline V lookup: CDR1 SGHRS, CDR2 YFSETQ.